This entry lists 22 T cell receptor beta chains sequenced from one sample in a study of blood T cell repertoires in COVID-19 (dated by TCRdb to 2018 to 2021). The library came from the immunoSEQ multiplex PCR assay. TCRdb obtained this table from immuneACCESS and retained in-frame rearrangements with V and J assigned. These tables miss some clones; where compared with another copy, unresolved V genes account for less than half of the shortfall, and the remainder is unexplained. For this sample there are around 200,000 clones; about nine tenths appear just once. The ten most abundant clones make up about 4.1% of the sample. Sequencing used peripheral blood. The receptor source for this set is a man aged 45-65 years with acute or convalescent COVID-19.

V usage is TRBV5-1 and J usage is TRBJ2-2; D gene ambiguous. Trimming stripped 0 bases from V and 9 bases from J, with 12 bases between. Germline CDR1 SGHRS, CDR2 YFSETQ. CDR3 length: 14 amino acids. CDR3 sequence: CASSLERRTRELFF. CDR3 nucleotides: TGCGCCAGCAGCTTGGAGAGGCGTACCAGGGAGCTGTTTTTT.

This chain links TRBV4-1 with TRBJ1-2; 7 bases match TRBD1. CDR1 MGHRA and CDR2 YSYEKL come from the germline V gene. Losses at the gene ends were 1 base for V and 4 bases for J; bases not matched to a gene: 6. The CDR3 length is 15 residues. The DNA of the CDR3 is TGCGCCAGCAGCCAAGTATTACAGGGGCGCTATGGCTACACCTTC. This codes for CASSQVLQGRYGYTF.

The gene calls are TRBV5-1 and TRBJ2-7; TRBD2 might be the D (6 bases). Germline V gene data show CDR1 as SGHRS and CDR2 as YFSETQ. V was pared by 0 bases and J by 3 bases, with 13 bases between. The CDR3 is 15 amino acids. CDR3 sequence: CASSLVSGRNYEQYF. The DNA for the CDR3 is TGCGCCAGCAGCTTGGTGTCCGGGAGAAACTACGAGCAGTACTTC.

The rearrangement links TRBV10-2 to TRBJ2-6; no clear D gene. V lost 0 bases to trimming and J lost 0 bases, with 12 bases between them. The CDR3 totals 18 residues. The germline CDR1 and CDR2 sequences are WSHSY and SAAADI. The CDR3 DNA reads as TGCGCCAGCAGTGAGTCGGTACTCACTCCCTCTGGGGCCAACGTCCTGACTTTC. This translates into CASSESVLTPSGANVLTF.

The chain links TRBV10-2 to TRBJ1-4; D ambiguous. Per the germline V gene, CDR1 is WSHSY and CDR2 is SAAADI. Between the trimmed V and J ends, which lost 3 bases and 8 bases, there was a span of 7 bases. There are 12 residues in the CDR3. The CDR3 protein is CASSDTEEKLFF. Written as DNA, the CDR3 is TGCGCCAGCAGTGACACGGAGGAAAAACTGTTTTTT.

This chain uses TRBV7-9 with TRBJ1-6, with D hard to call. V lost 6 bases to trimming and J lost 6 bases, with 15 bases between them. The CDR3 is made up of 15 amino acids. CDR1 is SEHNR, CDR2 FQNEAQ, per germline (reference sequence). CDR3 loop: CASSRRSGTNSPLHF. The CDR3 DNA reads TGTGCCAGCAGTCGACGGAGCGGAACTAATTCACCCCTCCACTTT. Filled out from reference TRBV7-9 and TRBJ1-6, the complete variable domain reads DTGVSQNPRHKITKRGQNVTFRCDPISEHNRLYWYRQTLGQGPEFLTYFQNEAQLEKSRLLSDRFSAERPKGSFSTLEIQRTEQGDSAMYLCASSRRSGTNSPLHFGNGTRLTVT.

The chain carries TRBV5-6 and TRBJ2-5, with 8 bases fitting TRBD1. CDR1 and CDR2 from the germline V gene are SGHDT and YYEEEE. The CDR3 covers 15 residues. V gave up 2 bases and J gave up 5 bases; unmatched junction bases: 8. The CDR3 protein is CASSFGQGSLETQYF. In DNA, the CDR3 is TGTGCCAGCAGCTTCGGACAGGGCTCTTTGGAGACCCAGTACTTC.

The V gene is TRBV3-1 (or the pseudogene TRBV3-2), the J gene TRBJ2-2; D remains unclear. Per the germline V gene, CDR1 is LGHDT and CDR2 is YNNKEL (reference sequence). CDR3 length: 17 residues. V was clipped by 3 bases and J by 7 bases, with 21 bases between them. CDR3 sequence: CASSQSRPVYRDGELFF. In DNA, the CDR3 is TGTGCCAGCAGCCAGTCCCGTCCGGTCTACCGCGACGGGGAGCTGTTTTTT.

The chain links TRBV6-1 to TRBJ2-3, with 8 bases matching TRBD1. Germline CDR1 reads MNHNS; CDR2 reads SASEGT. The junction had 10 bases not matched to a gene; V was cut back by 2 bases and J by 0 bases. The CDR3 consists of 18 residues. The CDR3 bases are TGTGCCAGCAGTGAATGGACAGGGTCCCCCCCTAGCACAGATACGCAGTATTTT. As protein: CASSEWTGSPPSTDTQYF.

The chain carries TRBV19 and TRBJ1-4; 7 bases match TRBD1. V trimming: 8 bases; J trimming: 6 bases; junction bases outside the gene matches: 21. There are 18 residues in the CDR3. Germline lookup yields CDR1 LNHDA and CDR2 SQIVND (reference sequence). CDR3 in amino acids: CASRGQAGAFYPDEKLFF. DNA for the CDR3: TGTGCCAGTCGCGGACAGGCTGGGGCCTTCTATCCGGATGAAAAACTGTTTTTT. Full variable domain (outside the CDR3, taken from reference TRBV19 and TRBJ1-4): DGGITQSPKYLFRKEGQNVTLSCEQNLNHDAMYWYRQDPGQGLRLIYYSQIVNDFQKGDIAEGYSVSREKKESFPLTVTSAQKNPTAFYLCASRGQAGAFYPDEKLFFGSGTQLSVL.

This chain joins TRBV5-1 and TRBJ1-4, with D perhaps TRBD1 (6 bases). The CDR3 consists of 15 residues. CDR1 and CDR2 from the germline V gene are SGHRS and YFSETQ. Between the trimmed V and J ends, which lost 1 base and 6 bases, there was a span of 13 bases. As DNA, the CDR3 is TGCGCCAGCAGCTTGTCGGCAGGGGAGTATGAAAAACTGTTTTTT. Its translation: CASSLSAGEYEKLFF.

The gene calls are TRBV19 and TRBJ1-3; TRBD1 agrees at 7 bases. V lost 5 bases, J lost 0 bases, and 7 bases stayed unmatched. This CDR3 spans 16 amino acids. The germline gives CDR1 LNHDA, CDR2 SQIVND (reference sequence). The CDR3 spells CASSLQGVYSGNTIYF. The CDR3 DNA sequence: TGTGCCAGTAGTCTCCAGGGGGTTTACTCTGGAAACACCATATATTTT.

This chain joins TRBV5-1 and TRBJ1-6; 10 bases fit TRBD1. Germline V lookup: CDR1 SGHRS, CDR2 YFSETQ. V trimming: 2 bases; J trimming: 8 bases; junction bases outside the gene matches: 1. The CDR3 extends over 14 amino acids. This CDR3 is CASSLGTGDSPLHF. The CDR3 DNA reads TGCGCCAGCAGCTTAGGGACAGGGGATTCACCCCTCCACTTT.

The gene calls are TRBV29-1 and TRBJ1-5; no firm D call. V was trimmed by 4 bases and J by 1 base, leaving 8 bases between them. This CDR3 has 13 amino acids. Germline V CDR1 and CDR2: SQVTM, ANQGSEA. DNA for the CDR3: TGCAGCGTTGGCGAGGAAAGCAATCAGCCCCAGCATTTT. Its protein is CSVGEESNQPQHF.

CDR3 nucleotide sequence: TGCGCCAGCAGTGATGGGACAGGGTTGTCGGAAGGTCAGCCCCAGCATTTT. Amino acid sequence: CASSDGTGLSEGQPQHF. The chain couples TRBV10-1 to TRBJ1-5, with TRBD1 identical over 9 bases. The V and J ends lost 3 bases and 6 bases, in that order; junction bases with no gene match: 12. The germline gives CDR1 WNHNN, CDR2 SYGVQD (reference sequence). The CDR3 covers 17 residues.

Only one count was recorded for this clone. The chain recombines TRBV4-1 with TRBJ1-2, with D possibly matching TRBD1 (6 bases). The V end was cut by 1 base, the J end by 3 bases, with 15 bases between. The CDR3 has 16 residues. Germline V CDR1 and CDR2: MGHRA, YSYEKL. The CDR3, as DNA: TGCGCCAGCAGCCAAGTGACAGGCCTCAATTACTATGGCTACACCTTC. Translation: CASSQVTGLNYYGYTF.

The V gene is TRBV6-5, the J gene TRBJ2-7; 7 bases line up with TRBD1. Germline V gene data show CDR1 as MNHEY and CDR2 as SVGAGI. The length of the CDR3 is 14 residues. J lost 0 bases, V lost 6 bases, and 5 bases had no gene match. The CDR3 DNA is TGTGCCAGCAGAGGGACAGCCAACTCCTACGAGCAGTACTTC. Its translation is CASRGTANSYEQYF.

The chain uses TRBV5-1 and TRBJ2-3, with 8 bases fitting TRBD2. The CDR3 runs to 16 residues. V trimming: 4 bases; J trimming: 2 bases; junction bases outside the gene matches: 9. Germline V gene sequence: CDR1 SGHRS, CDR2 YFSETQ. The CDR3 nucleotides read TGCGCCAGCAGCCAGGGACTAGTTGGGCTCACAGATACGCAGTATTTT. Its translation: CASSQGLVGLTDTQYF.

This sequence joins TRBV5-4 and TRBJ2-6, with 9 bases that match TRBD1. The CDR3 contains 19 residues. CDR1 and CDR2 (germline): SGHNT, YYREEE (reference sequence). Trimming removed 4 bases from V and 3 bases from J; junction bases left unmatched: 14. CDR3 sequence: CASSPSLDRGLGGANVLTF. CDR3 DNA sequence: TGTGCCAGCAGCCCATCCCTGGACAGGGGTTTAGGTGGGGCCAACGTCCTGACTTTC. The variable domain in full, completed from reference TRBV5-4 and TRBJ2-6, reads ETGVTQSPTHLIKTRGQQVTLRCSSQSGHNTVSWYQQALGQGPQFIFQYYREEENGRGNFPPRFSGLQFPNYSSELNVNALELDDSALYLCASSPSLDRGLGGANVLTFGAGSRLTVL.

The rearrangement joins TRBV7-7 to TRBJ2-5, with a weak D call TRBD1 (5 bases). Per germline, CDR1 SSHAT and CDR2 FNYEAQ (reference sequence). CDR3 length: 15 amino acids. Deletions cut 1 base from V and 4 bases from J, with 13 bases between. CDR3 in amino acids: CASSLVDTLGETQYF. DNA for the CDR3: TGTGCCAGCAGCTTAGTGGACACCCTGGGAGAGACCCAGTACTTC.

A single count supports this clone. The gene calls are TRBV19 and TRBJ1-5, with D possibly matching TRBD1 (6 bases). The CDR3 spans 15 residues. Trimming stripped 6 bases from V and 3 bases from J, with 15 bases between. CDR1 and CDR2 from the germline V gene are LNHDA and SQIVND (reference sequence). As DNA, the CDR3 is TGTGCCAGTAGGTCCGGGACACGAGACAATCAGCCCCAGCATTTT. Residues: CASRSGTRDNQPQHF.

The V and J genes are TRBV29-1 and TRBJ1-5, with TRBD1 identical over 7 bases. The junction had 2 bases not matched to a gene; V was cut back by 6 bases and J by 0 bases. Germline CDR1 and CDR2: SQVTM and ANQGSEA. This CDR3 spans 13 amino acids. The CDR3, as DNA: TGCAGCGTGGGGGACAGTAGCAATCAGCCCCAGCATTTT. This translates into CSVGDSSNQPQHF.